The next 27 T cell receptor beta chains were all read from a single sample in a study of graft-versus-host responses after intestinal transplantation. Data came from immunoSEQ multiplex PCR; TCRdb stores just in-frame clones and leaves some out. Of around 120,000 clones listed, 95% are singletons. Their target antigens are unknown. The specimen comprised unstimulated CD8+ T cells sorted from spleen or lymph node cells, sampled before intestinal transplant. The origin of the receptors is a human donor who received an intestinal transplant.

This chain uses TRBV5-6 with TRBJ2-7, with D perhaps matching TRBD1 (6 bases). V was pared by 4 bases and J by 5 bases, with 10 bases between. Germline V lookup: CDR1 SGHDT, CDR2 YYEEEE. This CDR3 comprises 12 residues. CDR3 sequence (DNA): TGTGCCAGCAGCCAAGCAGGGGACGAGCAGTACTTC. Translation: CASSQAGDEQYF.

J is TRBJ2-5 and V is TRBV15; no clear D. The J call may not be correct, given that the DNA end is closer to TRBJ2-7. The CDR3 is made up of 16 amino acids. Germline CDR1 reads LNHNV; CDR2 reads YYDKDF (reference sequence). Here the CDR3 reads CATSREWEEFSYEQYF. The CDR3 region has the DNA TGTGCCACCAGCAGAGAGTGGGAAGAATTCTCCTACGAGCAGTACTTC.

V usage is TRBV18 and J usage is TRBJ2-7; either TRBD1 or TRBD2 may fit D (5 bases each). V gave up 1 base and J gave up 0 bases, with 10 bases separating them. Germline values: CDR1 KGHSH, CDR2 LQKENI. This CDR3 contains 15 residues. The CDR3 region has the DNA TGTGCCAGCTCACCACAACCAGGGAGCTCCTACGAGCAGTACTTC. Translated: CASSPQPGSSYEQYF.

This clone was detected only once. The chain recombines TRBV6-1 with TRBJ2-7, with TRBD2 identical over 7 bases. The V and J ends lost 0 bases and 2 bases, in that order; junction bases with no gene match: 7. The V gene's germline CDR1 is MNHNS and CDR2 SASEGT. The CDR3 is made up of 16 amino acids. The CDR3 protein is CASSEALREWPYEQYF. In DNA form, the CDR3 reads TGTGCCAGCAGTGAAGCGCTGCGGGAGTGGCCCTACGAGCAGTACTTC.

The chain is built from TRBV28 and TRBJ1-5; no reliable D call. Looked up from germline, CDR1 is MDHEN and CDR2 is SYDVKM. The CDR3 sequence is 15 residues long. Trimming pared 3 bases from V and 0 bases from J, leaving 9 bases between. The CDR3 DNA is TGTGCCAGCAGTTTTGAAGGTTATAGCAATCAGCCCCAGCATTTT. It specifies CASSFEGYSNQPQHF.

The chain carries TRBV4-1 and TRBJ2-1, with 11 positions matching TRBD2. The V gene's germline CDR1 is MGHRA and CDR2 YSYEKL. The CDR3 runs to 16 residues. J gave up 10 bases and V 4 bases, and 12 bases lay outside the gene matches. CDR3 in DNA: TGCGCCAGCAGCCTACTAGCGGGAGAGGGGATCAACGAGCAGTTCTTC. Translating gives CASSLLAGEGINEQFF.

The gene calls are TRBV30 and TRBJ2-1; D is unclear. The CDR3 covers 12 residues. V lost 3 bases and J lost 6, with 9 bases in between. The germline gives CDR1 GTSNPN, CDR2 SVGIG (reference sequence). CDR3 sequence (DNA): TGTGCCTGGAGGACCTGGGGCAATGAGCAGTTCTTC. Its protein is CAWRTWGNEQFF. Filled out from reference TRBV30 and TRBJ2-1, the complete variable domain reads SQTIHQWPATLVQPVGSPLSLECTVEGTSNPNLYWYRQAAGRGLQLLFYSVGIGQISSEVPQNLSASRPQDRQFILSSKKLLLSDSGFYLCAWRTWGNEQFFGPGTRLTVL.

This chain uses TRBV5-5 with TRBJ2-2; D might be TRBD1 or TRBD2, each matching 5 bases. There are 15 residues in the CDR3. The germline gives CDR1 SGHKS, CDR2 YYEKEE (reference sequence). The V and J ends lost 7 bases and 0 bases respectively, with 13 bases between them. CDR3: CASSAWGSNTGELFF. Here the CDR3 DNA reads TGTGCCAGCTCGGCGTGGGGGTCGAACACCGGGGAGCTGTTTTTT.

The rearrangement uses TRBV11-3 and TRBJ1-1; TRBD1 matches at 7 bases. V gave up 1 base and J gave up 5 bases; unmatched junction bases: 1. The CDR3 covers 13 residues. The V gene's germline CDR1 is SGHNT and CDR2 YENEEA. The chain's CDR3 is CASSLAGGTEAFF. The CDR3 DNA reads TGTGCCAGCAGCTTAGCAGGGGGGACTGAAGCTTTCTTT.

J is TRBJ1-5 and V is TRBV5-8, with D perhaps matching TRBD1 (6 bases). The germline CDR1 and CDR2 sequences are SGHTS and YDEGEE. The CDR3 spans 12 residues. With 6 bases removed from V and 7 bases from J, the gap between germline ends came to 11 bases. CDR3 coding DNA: TGTGCCAGCAATTCAGGGGTGCAGCCCCAGCATTTT. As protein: CASNSGVQPQHF.

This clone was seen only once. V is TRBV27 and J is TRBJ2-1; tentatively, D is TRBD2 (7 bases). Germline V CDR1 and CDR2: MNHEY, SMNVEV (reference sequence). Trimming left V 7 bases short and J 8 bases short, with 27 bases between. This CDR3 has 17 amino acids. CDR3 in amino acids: CASILAEEEPEGDEQFF. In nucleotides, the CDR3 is TGTGCCAGCATTCTAGCGGAGGAAGAACCCGAGGGGGATGAGCAGTTCTTC.

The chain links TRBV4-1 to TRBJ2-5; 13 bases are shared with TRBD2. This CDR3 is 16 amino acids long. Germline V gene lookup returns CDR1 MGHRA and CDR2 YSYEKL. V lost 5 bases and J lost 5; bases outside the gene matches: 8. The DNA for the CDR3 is TGCGCCAGCAGCTCAACTAGCGGGAGGGCCTTGGAGACCCAGTACTTC. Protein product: CASSSTSGRALETQYF.

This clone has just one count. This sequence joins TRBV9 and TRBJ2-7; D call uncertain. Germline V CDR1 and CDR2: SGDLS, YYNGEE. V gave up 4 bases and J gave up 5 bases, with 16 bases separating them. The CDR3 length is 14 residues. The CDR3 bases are TGTGCCAGCAGCCCCCCGCTGGGCGAAGACGAGCAGTACTTC. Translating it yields CASSPPLGEDEQYF.

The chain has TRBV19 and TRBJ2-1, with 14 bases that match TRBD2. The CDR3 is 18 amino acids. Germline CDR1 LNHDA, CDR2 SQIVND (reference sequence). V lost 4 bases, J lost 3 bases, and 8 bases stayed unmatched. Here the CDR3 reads CASSTPTSGRAFYNEQFF. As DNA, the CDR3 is TGTGCCAGTAGTACCCCGACTAGCGGGAGGGCCTTCTACAATGAGCAGTTCTTC.

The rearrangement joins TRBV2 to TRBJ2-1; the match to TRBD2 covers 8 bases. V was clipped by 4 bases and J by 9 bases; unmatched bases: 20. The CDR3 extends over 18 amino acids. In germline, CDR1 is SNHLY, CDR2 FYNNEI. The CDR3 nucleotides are TGTGCCAGCAGTGGCGGACTAGCTGGTGGAGGGGTATGGGGTGAGCAGTTCTTC. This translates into CASSGGLAGGGVWGEQFF.

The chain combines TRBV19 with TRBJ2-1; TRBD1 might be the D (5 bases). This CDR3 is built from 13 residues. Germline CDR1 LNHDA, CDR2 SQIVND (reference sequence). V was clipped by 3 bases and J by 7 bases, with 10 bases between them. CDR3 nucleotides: TGTGCCAGTAGTATGTCAGGGTTTAATGAGCAGTTCTTC. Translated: CASSMSGFNEQFF.

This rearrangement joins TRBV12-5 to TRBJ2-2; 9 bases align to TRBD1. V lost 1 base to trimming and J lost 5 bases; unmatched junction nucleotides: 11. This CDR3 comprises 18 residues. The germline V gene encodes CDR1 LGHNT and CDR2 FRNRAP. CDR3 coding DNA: TGTGCTAGTGGTTTGGAAAAGACGGGACAGGGATGGACCGGGGAGCTGTTTTTT. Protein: CASGLEKTGQGWTGELFF.

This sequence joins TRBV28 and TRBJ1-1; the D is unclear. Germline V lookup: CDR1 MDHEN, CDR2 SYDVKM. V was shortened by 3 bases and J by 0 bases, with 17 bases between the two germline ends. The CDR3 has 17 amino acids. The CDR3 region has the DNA TGTGCCAGCAGTTTTGGTGTGTCCTCCACCATGAACACTGAAGCTTTCTTT. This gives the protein CASSFGVSSTMNTEAFF.

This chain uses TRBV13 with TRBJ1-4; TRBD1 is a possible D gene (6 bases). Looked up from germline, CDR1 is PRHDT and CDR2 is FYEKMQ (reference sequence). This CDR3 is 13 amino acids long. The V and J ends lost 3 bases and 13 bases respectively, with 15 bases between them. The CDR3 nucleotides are TGTGCCAGCAGCTTCGACAACAGGGAGGGACTGTTTTTT. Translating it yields CASSFDNREGLFF. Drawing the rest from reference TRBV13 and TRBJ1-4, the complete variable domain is AAGVIQSPRHLIKEKRETATLKCYPIPRHDTVYWYQQGPGQDPQFLISFYEKMQSDKGSIPDRFSAQQFSDYHSELNMSSLELGDSALYFCASSFDNREGLFFGSGTQLSVL.

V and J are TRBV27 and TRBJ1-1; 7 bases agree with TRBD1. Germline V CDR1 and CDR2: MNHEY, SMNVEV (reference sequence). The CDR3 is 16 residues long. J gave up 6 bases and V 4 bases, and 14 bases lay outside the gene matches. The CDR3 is CASSSLQGKRFSEAFF. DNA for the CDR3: TGTGCCAGCAGTTCCCTACAGGGGAAGAGGTTCTCTGAAGCTTTCTTT.

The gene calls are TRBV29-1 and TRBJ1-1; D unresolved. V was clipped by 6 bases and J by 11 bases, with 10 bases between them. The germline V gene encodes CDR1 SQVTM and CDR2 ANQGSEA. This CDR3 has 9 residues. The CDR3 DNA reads TGCAGCGTGGACCAGGCGGCTTTCTTT. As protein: CSVDQAAFF.

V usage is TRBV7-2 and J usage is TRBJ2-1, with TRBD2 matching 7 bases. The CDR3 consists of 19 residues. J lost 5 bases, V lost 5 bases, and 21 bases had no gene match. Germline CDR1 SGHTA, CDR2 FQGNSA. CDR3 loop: CASSLFSVAGPLGDNEQFF. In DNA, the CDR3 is TGTGCCAGCAGCCTTTTCAGCGTAGCGGGCCCCCTCGGGGACAATGAGCAGTTCTTC.

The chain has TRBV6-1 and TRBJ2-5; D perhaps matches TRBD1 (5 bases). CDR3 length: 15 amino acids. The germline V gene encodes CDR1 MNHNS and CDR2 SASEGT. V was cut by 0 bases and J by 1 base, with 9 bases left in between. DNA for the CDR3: TGTGCCAGCAGTGAAGCTCCAGGGTCCCAAGAGACCCAGTACTTC. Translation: CASSEAPGSQETQYF.

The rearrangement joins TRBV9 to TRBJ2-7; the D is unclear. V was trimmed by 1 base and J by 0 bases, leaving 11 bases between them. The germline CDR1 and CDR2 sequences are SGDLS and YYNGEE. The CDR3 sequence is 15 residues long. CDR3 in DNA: TGTGCCAGCAGCGTAAAGGTCGGCCGCTCCTACGAGCAGTACTTC. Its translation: CASSVKVGRSYEQYF.

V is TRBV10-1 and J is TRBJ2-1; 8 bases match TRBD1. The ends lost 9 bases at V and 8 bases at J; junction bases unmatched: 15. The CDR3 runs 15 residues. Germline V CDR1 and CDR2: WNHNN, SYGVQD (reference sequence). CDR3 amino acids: CASGKGQAYSDEQFF. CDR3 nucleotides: TGCGCCAGTGGGAAGGGACAGGCATATTCCGATGAGCAGTTCTTC.

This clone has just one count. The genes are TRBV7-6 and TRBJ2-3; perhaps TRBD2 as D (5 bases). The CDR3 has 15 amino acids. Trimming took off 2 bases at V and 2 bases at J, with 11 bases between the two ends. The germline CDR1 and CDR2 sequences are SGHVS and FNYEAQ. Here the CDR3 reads CASSLSNGDTDTQYF. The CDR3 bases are TGTGCCAGCAGCTTATCGAACGGGGACACAGATACGCAGTATTTT.

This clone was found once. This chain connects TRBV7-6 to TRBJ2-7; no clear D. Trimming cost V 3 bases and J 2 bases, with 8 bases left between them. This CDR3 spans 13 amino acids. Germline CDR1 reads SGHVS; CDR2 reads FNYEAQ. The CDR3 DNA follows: TGTGCCAGCAGCTTGGCGGAAACCTACGAGCAGTACTTC. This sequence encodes CASSLAETYEQYF.